This is a list of T cell receptor beta chains from one sample in a study of cytomegalovirus exposure and HLA in healthy donors. TCRdb keeps only in-frame clones here, not all; method: immunoSEQ multiplex PCR. This sample contains 80,000 to 95,000 clones. The source material was PBMCs. These receptors all stem from a woman aged 25 to 39 in good health and CMV-seronegative. Both conserved end residues are part of each CDR3. The order of the fields is V gene, CDR3 protein.

>TRBV7-2
CASSLEGAIYEQYF
>TRBV30
CAWSTQGPYEQYF
>TRBV30
CAWGNSYNEQFF
>TRBV19
CASKVGHPENTEAFF
>TRBV18
CASSSGGPNEQYF
>TRBV7-2
CASSPSRDTQYF
>TRBV6-6
CASSYGVADQDTQYF
>TRBV15
CATSRAGQGTGNTIYF
>TRBV2
CASSLSRTGGNSPLHF
>TRBV5-1
CASSSGTVNTGELFF
>TRBV5-1
CASSSESEAFF
>TRBV5-6
CASSLGVRSGANVLTF
>TRBV13
CASSTRTAVGGYTF
>TRBV18
CASSSGVGPLSYEQYF
>TRBV5-4
CASSFGSYEQYF
>TRBV11-2
CASSAGSTDTQYF
>TRBV6-5
CASGGRGNYGYTF
>TRBV5-1
CASSLVESDNEQFF
>TRBV6-6
CASSYSTGRVSEQYF
>TRBV7-9
CASSSGQGMSLGYTF
>TRBV19
CASSLSTGSSYNSPLHF
>TRBV5-1
CVSSLVASGGGEQYF
>TRBV30
CAWSGGLLMGEQYF
>TRBV11-2
CASSLVAGGSYEQYF
>TRBV30
CAWNRDIPTEAFF
>TRBV30
CAWSRTTSTYEQYF
>TRBV19
CASSPTGASTSYEQYF
>TRBV6-8
CASSYWTGGGIVAKNIQYF
>TRBV19
CASSIMAGTYNEQFF
>TRBV6-1
CASIQGRNQPQHF
>TRBV7-9
CASSNTGDQPQHF
>TRBV6-5
CASSYSLNTGELFF
>TRBV30
CAWRKRGGPFVPLFF
>TRBV6-1
CASRLAVGTTATQYF
>TRBV5-1
CASSSNVGQSYEQYF
>TRBV7-9
CASSPSGLPYEQYF
>TRBV4-2
CASSQDRGAVNTEAFF
>TRBV11-2
CASSQRRQEAEWTFF
>TRBV5-1
CASRGGQMNTEAFF
>TRBV30
CAWSSGGWSYTF
>TRBV2
CASSKQGWNEQFF
>TRBV30
CAWSRWESSYNEQFF
>TRBV5-1
CASSLQWPGQGSTF
>TRBV18
CASSRDSILFLSSDNEQFF
>TRBV30
CAWSVWEVGGELFF
>TRBV7-2
CASSLAMGDDYGYTF
>TRBV7-6
CASSEGQGRNQPQHF
>TRBV7-8
CASSSFQGSSYEQYF
>TRBV30
CAWSWITLTVRGTNEQFF